The sample holds a few counts of the clone carrying this T cell receptor (beta chain). Its antigen is not identified. TCRdb's copy holds only in-frame clones and misses some; the assay was immunoSEQ multiplex PCR. Among some 900,000 clones listed, more than 75% were seen once. This specimen belongs to a study of shared clonotypes between healthy human individuals. Study conclusions and caveats: Richness estimates generally favored naive over memory subsets. Inspection by rarefaction showed sorted-subset sequencing to be incomplete despite large depth. Sampling covered nothing but blood. Tissue TCR repertoires likely differ from those found in blood. The small donor group covered limited genetic and exposure diversity.

The CDR3 length is 14 residues. Germline V gene data show CDR1 as SGHAT and CDR2 as FQDESV (reference sequence). Trimming at V came to 5 bases and at J to 9 bases, leaving 6 bases not matched to a gene. The sample consisted of memory CD4+ T cells sorted from blood. The sample's subset: CD45RA-negative fraction. The chain carries TRBV11-1 and TRBJ2-1; 11 nucleotides line up with TRBD2. This TCR was sampled from a man aged 18 to 30 in good health. The CDR3: CASSHSGGAGEQFF. The CDR3 nucleotides are TGTGCCAGCAGCCATAGCGGGGGGGCGGGTGAGCAGTTCTTC.